The 25 T cell receptor beta chains reported below all come from one sample, sequenced in a study of OX40 agonist ivuxolimab in advanced cancers. TCRdb's table, derived via immunoSEQ multiplex PCR, lists solely in-frame clones and lacks some. The repertoire holds 65,000 to 100,000 clones, with approximately 94% as singletons. Source: CD4+ or CD8+ T cells sorted from blood, taken in a trial of the OX40 agonist ivuxolimab. These receptors were taken from an adult with an advanced solid tumor such as melanoma, head and neck, liver or kidney cancer.

This chain uses TRBV14 with TRBJ1-2; 7 bases agree with TRBD1. Per germline, CDR1 SGHDN and CDR2 FVKESK. The CDR3 has 16 amino acids. The V and J ends lost 4 bases and 0 bases, in that order; junction bases with no gene match: 8. CDR3 bases: TGTGCCAGCAGCCTGATCCAGGGGACAGCTAACTATGGCTACACCTTC. This gives the protein CASSLIQGTANYGYTF.

V and J are TRBV7-9 and TRBJ1-1, with 7 bases aligning to TRBD1. This CDR3 has 15 residues. Germline assignment: CDR1 SEHNR and CDR2 FQNEAQ (reference sequence). V shed 5 bases and J 4 bases; nucleotides not matched to a gene: 10. CDR3 amino acids: CASSDPSGGTTEAFF. CDR3 DNA: TGTGCCAGCAGCGATCCCTCAGGGGGGACCACTGAAGCTTTCTTT.

CDR3 in DNA: TGTGCCAGCAGTGAATTGGGCACAGATACGCAGTATTTT. Protein sequence: CASSELGTDTQYF. The chain uses TRBV6-1 and TRBJ2-3; no reliable D call. The CDR3 runs 13 residues. Trimming took 2 bases from V and 1 from J, leaving 4 bases between them. The V gene's germline CDR1 is MNHNS and CDR2 SASEGT.

The chain combines TRBV1 with TRBJ2-7. TRBV1 is shown as a pseudogene. This CDR3 has 10 residues. The CDR3 DNA follows: TGCACCAGCTGCTTTAAGATGCAGTACTTC. Amino acids: CTSCFKMQYF.

This clone was counted only a few times. This chain connects TRBV29-1 to TRBJ1-5; 8 bases match TRBD1. This CDR3 has 13 amino acids. The germline CDR1 and CDR2 sequences are SQVTM and ANQGSEA. V was clipped by 6 bases and J by 0 bases; unmatched bases: 1. The CDR3 is CSVTGDSNQPQHF. CDR3 coding DNA: TGCAGCGTGACAGGGGATAGCAATCAGCCCCAGCATTTT. Combining the CDR3 with reference TRBV29-1 and TRBJ1-5 gives the whole variable domain SAVISQKPSRDICQRGTSLTIQCQVDSQVTMMFWYRQQPGQSLTLIATANQGSEATYESGFVIDKFPISRPNLTFSTLTVSNMSPEDSSIYLCSVTGDSNQPQHFGDGTRLSIL.

The rearrangement uses TRBV10-1 and TRBJ2-1; possible D gene TRBD2, 7 bases. The germline V and J ends were trimmed by 10 bases and 4 bases, with 23 bases remaining between them. The CDR3 covers 16 residues. Germline values: CDR1 WNHNN, CDR2 SYGVQD (reference sequence). The CDR3 bases are TGCGCCATCTTCCGAGGGGGAGGGCCGTCGTACAATGAGCAGTTCTTC. Translation: CAIFRGGGPSYNEQFF.

CDR3 sequence: CASSSTLSGNPYEQYF. Written as DNA, the CDR3 is TGTGCCAGCAGCTCCACTTTAAGCGGGAACCCCTACGAGCAGTACTTC. The chain joins TRBV5-4 to TRBJ2-7, with 7 bases aligning to TRBD2. Germline CDR1 and CDR2: SGHNT and YYREEE (reference sequence). V lost 3 bases to trimming and J lost 2 bases; unmatched junction nucleotides: 11. The CDR3 spans 16 residues.

This chain uses TRBV7-2 with TRBJ2-7; 7 bases match TRBD1. J was trimmed by 2 bases and V by 5 bases; bases with no gene match: 9. Germline CDR1 SGHTA, CDR2 FQGNSA. The CDR3 consists of 15 residues. The CDR3 DNA follows: TGTGCCAGCAGCGAGAACAGGGGCCTGACCTACGAGCAGTACTTC. Translated: CASSENRGLTYEQYF.

The chain couples TRBV19 to TRBJ2-3; a possible D gene is TRBD1 (5 bases). In germline, CDR1 is LNHDA, CDR2 SQIVND (reference sequence). The length of the CDR3 is 13 residues. Trimming pared 5 bases from V and 4 bases from J, leaving 10 bases between. In nucleotides, the CDR3 is TGTGCCAGTAGTCAGGGTAACGCAGATACGCAGTATTTT. It encodes CASSQGNADTQYF.

V usage is TRBV19 and J usage is TRBJ1-5; D call uncertain. CDR3 length: 15 residues. CDR1 is LNHDA, CDR2 SQIVND, per germline (reference sequence). V gave up 1 base and J gave up 11 bases, with 18 bases separating them. The CDR3 coding sequence is TGTGCCAGTAGTATAGCGGGAAACACAGAGACGGCCCAGCATTTT. Amino acid sequence: CASSIAGNTETAQHF.

The chain combines TRBV5-4 with TRBJ2-5, with D possibly TRBD2 on 6 matching bases. This CDR3 region has 13 residues. CDR1 is SGHNT and CDR2 is YYREEE in the germline V gene (reference sequence). V was cut by 5 bases and J by 2 bases, with 10 bases left in between. The CDR3 DNA is TGTGCCAGCAGGGGGGGTTTGCAAGAGACCCAGTACTTC. It specifies CASRGGLQETQYF.

The chain has TRBV28 and TRBJ2-1; TRBD2 agrees at 10 bases. The CDR3 totals 16 residues. Germline assignment: CDR1 MDHEN and CDR2 SYDVKM. Unmatched junction bases numbered 6, after V lost 3 bases and J lost 4 bases. CDR3 DNA sequence: TGTGCCAGCAGTTTGGTGAGCGGGGGGGCATACAATGAGCAGTTCTTC. Protein: CASSLVSGGAYNEQFF.

The CDR3: CASSPGPGQLNTEAFF. In DNA form, the CDR3 reads TGTGCCAGCAGCCCCGGTCCGGGACAGCTGAACACTGAAGCTTTCTTT. The chain links TRBV28 to TRBJ1-1; 7 nucleotides agree with TRBD1. V lost 6 bases to trimming and J lost 0 bases; unmatched junction nucleotides: 10. Germline V CDR1 and CDR2: MDHEN, SYDVKM. CDR3 length equals 16 residues.

The chain is built from TRBV28 and TRBJ1-5; D unresolved. Trimming removed 3 bases at V and 5 bases at J, with 8 bases between. The CDR3 extends over 13 amino acids. CDR1 MDHEN and CDR2 SYDVKM come from the germline V gene. The CDR3 loop is CASSFGGDQPQHF. Here the CDR3 DNA reads TGTGCCAGCAGTTTTGGAGGAGATCAGCCCCAGCATTTT.

The chain joins TRBV6-5 to TRBJ2-5; TRBD2 agrees at 8 bases. The DNA matches TRBJ2-7 better at its end, which makes the J call doubtful. Germline-derived CDR1 and CDR2 are MNHEY and SVGAGI. The CDR3 runs 15 residues. This chain's CDR3 is CASSRREASYYEQYF. The DNA of the CDR3 is TGTGCCAGCAGCAGGCGGGAGGCTTCCTACTACGAGCAGTACTTC.

This clone was observed a single time. The CDR3 region is CASSQDASPENGELFF. CDR3 DNA: TGCGCCAGCAGCCAAGACGCTAGCCCAGAGAACGGGGAGCTGTTTTTT. V is TRBV4-3 and J is TRBJ2-2; perhaps TRBD2 as D (5 bases). Germline values: CDR1 LGHNA, CDR2 YSLEER. Trimming removed 0 bases from V and 7 bases from J, with 15 bases in between. The CDR3 length is 16 residues.

V usage is TRBV29-1 and J usage is TRBJ2-2; possibly TRBD2 for D (6 bases). This CDR3 is 13 amino acids long. Germline V gives CDR1 SQVTM, CDR2 ANQGSEA. V was clipped by 7 bases and J by 4 bases, with 13 bases between them. CDR3 nucleotide sequence: TGCAGCGGTTATATTAGCGGCACCGGGGAGCTGTTTTTT. Its protein product is CSGYISGTGELFF.

The gene calls are TRBV2 and TRBJ2-3; TRBD2 matches 11 bases. J gave up 0 bases and V 10 bases, and 3 bases lay outside the gene matches. The CDR3 runs 14 residues. The germline V gene has CDR1 SNHLY and CDR2 FYNNEI. The CDR3 sequence: CATVAGGSTDTQYF. The CDR3 DNA reads as TGTGCCACCGTAGCGGGGGGGAGCACAGATACGCAGTATTTT.

The chain carries TRBV27 and TRBJ2-1; a possible D gene is TRBD2 (5 bases). V was trimmed by 5 bases and J by 3 bases, leaving 8 bases between them. The CDR3 length is 13 residues. Germline V lookup: CDR1 MNHEY, CDR2 SMNVEV (reference sequence). The chain's CDR3 is CASSRTSYNEQFF. The DNA of the CDR3 is TGTGCCAGCAGTCGCACTAGCTACAATGAGCAGTTCTTC.

This chain joins TRBV29-1 and TRBJ2-2; possible D gene TRBD1, 5 bases. CDR3 size: 14 residues. CDR1 and CDR2 from the germline V gene are SQVTM and ANQGSEA. Trimming left V 2 bases short and J 2 bases short, with 9 bases between. The CDR3 spells CSVERQGNTGELFF. The CDR3 DNA reads as TGCAGCGTTGAAAGGCAGGGTAACACCGGGGAGCTGTTTTTT.

This chain uses TRBV27 with TRBJ2-3; 7 bases are a match to TRBD2. There are 16 residues in the CDR3. In germline, CDR1 is MNHEY, CDR2 SMNVEV (reference sequence). J lost 0 bases, V lost 6 bases, and 9 bases had no gene match. CDR3 amino acids: CASSPLRTRSTDTQYF. CDR3 nucleotide sequence: TGTGCCAGCAGCCCTCTCCGGACTAGAAGCACAGATACGCAGTATTTT.

The rearrangement links TRBV4-3 to TRBJ2-1, with D possibly matching TRBD1 (7 bases). V was clipped by 0 bases and J by 4 bases, with 13 bases between them. Per germline, CDR1 LGHNA and CDR2 YSLEER. The CDR3 is 16 amino acids. CDR3 residues: CASSQDAGGRYNEQFF. The CDR3 DNA is TGCGCCAGCAGCCAAGATGCAGGGGGGAGATACAATGAGCAGTTCTTC.

The chain employs TRBV19 and TRBJ1-5; D remains ambiguous. The CDR3 runs 15 residues. Trimming stripped 3 bases from V and 8 bases from J, with 17 bases between. Germline V gene sequence: CDR1 LNHDA, CDR2 SQIVND (reference sequence). The CDR3 coding sequence is TGTGCCAGTAGTATTAACAGACCCCGACCGGAGCCCCAGCATTTT. Protein product: CASSINRPRPEPQHF.

V usage is TRBV2 and J usage is TRBJ1-2; the D gene is possibly TRBD1 (5 bases). CDR3 length equals 14 residues. Between the trimmed V and J ends, which lost 2 bases and 4 bases, there was a span of 11 bases. Germline CDR1 and CDR2: SNHLY and FYNNEI. CDR3 in DNA: TGTGCCAGCAGTGAATCCGCCACAGGCTATGGCTACACCTTC. It translates to CASSESATGYGYTF.

The chain links TRBV28 to TRBJ1-2; D ambiguous. Germline loops: CDR1 MDHEN, CDR2 SYDVKM. The CDR3 contains 12 residues. V was pared by 3 bases and J by 2 bases, with 4 bases between. The CDR3 region has the DNA TGTGCCAGCAGTTTGACGAACTATGGCTACACCTTC. It translates to CASSLTNYGYTF.